In its sample, the clone carrying this T cell receptor (beta chain) was seen many times. TCRdb fed the RT-PCR reads into MiXCR, producing one record per CDR3 protein. The sample lists hundreds of thousands of distinct CDR3 sequences, roughly an eighth occurring once. This record belongs to a study of patients and donors after allogeneic stem cell transplantation. Germline assignment: CDR1 DFQATT and CDR2 SNEGSKA (reference sequence). Trimming took off 5 bases at V and 1 base at J, with 17 bases between the two ends. The CDR3 spans 15 residues. The chain has TRBV20-1 and TRBJ1-1; D is possibly TRBD1 (5 bases). Material for sequencing was blood, either unsorted or a sorted T cell fraction (not recorded which). This sequence was found in a human donor who was either an allogeneic HSCT recipient or a stem cell or donor lymphocyte infusion donor (not recorded which). It is not recorded whose cells these are; they may come from a transplant donor. The CDR3 nucleotides read TGCAGTGCTCTCCCGGATGCAGGGCGGAACACTGAAGCTTTCTTT. Its protein product is CSALPDAGRNTEAFF.